These 22 T cell receptor beta chains came from one sample sequenced in a study of T cell changes during pregnancy in multiple sclerosis. Some clones are missing from TCRdb's copy, which holds only in-frame ones; the method was immunoSEQ multiplex PCR. The sample contains roughly 85,000 clones, more than 85% of which appear only once. This specimen consisted of peripheral blood, obtained in the first trimester of pregnancy. The receptors originated from a female donor with multiple sclerosis, enrolled in a pregnancy study.

The chain has TRBV9 and TRBJ2-2; a possible D gene is TRBD2 (5 bases). Trimming cost V 0 bases and J 6 bases, with 6 bases left between them. The CDR3 totals 13 residues. Germline lookup yields CDR1 SGDLS and CDR2 YYNGEE. CDR3 coding DNA: TGTGCCAGCAGCGTAGGGGGAGCCGGGGAGCTGTTTTTT. Amino acid sequence: CASSVGGAGELFF.

This chain connects TRBV28 to TRBJ2-7; 7 positions agree with TRBD1. This CDR3 comprises 13 residues. V gave up 1 base and J gave up 6 bases; unmatched junction bases: 3. The germline gives CDR1 MDHEN, CDR2 SYDVKM. The CDR3 is CASSLSQGPEQYF. CDR3 bases: TGTGCCAGCAGTTTATCACAGGGGCCCGAGCAGTACTTC.

This clone showed up just once. The chain has TRBV5-1 and TRBJ2-2; D possibly corresponds to TRBD2 (6 bases). Trimming removed 5 bases at V and 3 bases at J, with 11 bases between. The CDR3 has 14 residues. Germline loops: CDR1 SGHRS, CDR2 YFSETQ. The CDR3: CASRRTGDTGELFF. CDR3 coding DNA: TGCGCCAGCAGACGGACGGGGGACACCGGGGAGCTGTTTTTT. Together with reference TRBV5-1 and TRBJ2-2, the CDR3 gives the full variable domain: KAGVTQTPRYLIKTRGQQVTLSCSPISGHRSVSWYQQTPGQGLQFLFEYFSETQRNKGNFPGRFSGRQFSNSRSEMNVSTLELGDSALYLCASRRTGDTGELFFGEGSRLTVL.

This chain uses TRBV5-1 with TRBJ2-7; TRBD1 matches at 10 bases. The CDR3 has 14 residues. The germline CDR1 and CDR2 sequences are SGHRS and YFSETQ. V trimming: 4 bases; J trimming: 5 bases; junction bases outside the gene matches: 6. CDR3 in amino acids: CASSTDRGQDEQYF. The CDR3 DNA follows: TGCGCCAGCAGCACTGACAGGGGGCAGGACGAGCAGTACTTC. Together with reference TRBV5-1 and TRBJ2-7, the CDR3 gives the full variable domain: KAGVTQTPRYLIKTRGQQVTLSCSPISGHRSVSWYQQTPGQGLQFLFEYFSETQRNKGNFPGRFSGRQFSNSRSEMNVSTLELGDSALYLCASSTDRGQDEQYFGPGTRLTVT.

This clone was recorded only once. The gene calls are TRBV9 and TRBJ2-3, with a possible D match to TRBD1 (5 bases). The V end lost 3 bases, the J end lost 4 bases, and 15 bases lay between the germline ends. The CDR3 runs 15 residues. Germline assignment: CDR1 SGDLS and CDR2 YYNGEE. This chain's CDR3 is CASSAPQENADTQYF. CDR3 nucleotide sequence: TGTGCCAGCAGCGCCCCACAGGAAAACGCAGATACGCAGTATTTT. Full variable domain (remainder filled in from reference TRBV9 and TRBJ2-3): DSGVTQTPKHLITATGQRVTLRCSPRSGDLSVYWYQQSLDQGLQFLIQYYNGEERAKGNILERFSAQQFPDLHSELNLSSLELGDSALYFCASSAPQENADTQYFGPGTRLTVL.

CDR3 coding DNA: TGTGCCAGCTCACCCCAAACAGGGAACACTGAAGCTTTCTTT. It codes for CASSPQTGNTEAFF. The genes are TRBV18 and TRBJ1-1; perhaps TRBD1 as D (5 bases). Trimming took 3 bases from V and 1 from J, leaving 9 bases between them. Germline CDR1 KGHSH, CDR2 LQKENI. The CDR3 runs 14 residues.

V usage is TRBV18 and J usage is TRBJ2-5; D is ambiguous. Trimming took 3 bases from V and 5 from J, leaving 10 bases between them. The CDR3 extends over 13 amino acids. CDR1 is KGHSH, CDR2 LQKENI, per germline. The CDR3 spells CASSPDTVETQYF. The CDR3 DNA follows: TGTGCCAGCTCACCTGATACAGTTGAGACCCAGTACTTC.

The chain combines TRBV5-1 with TRBJ2-1; 7 nucleotides align to TRBD2. With 4 bases clipped from V and 0 bases from J, the junction kept 7 bases outside the gene matches. The CDR3 length is 16 residues. Germline-derived CDR1 and CDR2 are SGHRS and YFSETQ. The CDR3 DNA reads as TGCGCCAGCAGCCTTAGCGGCGGGAGCTCCTACAATGAGCAGTTCTTC. It specifies CASSLSGGSSYNEQFF.

CDR3: CASSLPKRLAVNNEQFF. The DNA of the CDR3 is TGTGCCAGCAGCTTACCTAAGAGACTAGCGGTAAACAATGAGCAGTTCTTC. V gene TRBV7-8 combines with J gene TRBJ2-1; 9 bases map to TRBD2. Looked up from germline, CDR1 is SGHVS and CDR2 is FQNEAQ. The V segment lost 2 bases and the J segment 5 bases; nucleotides outside the gene matches: 10. This CDR3 has 17 amino acids.

V is TRBV7-9 and J is TRBJ2-3, with D perhaps TRBD2 (6 bases). Looked up from germline, CDR1 is SEHNR and CDR2 is FQNEAQ (reference sequence). V was clipped by 5 bases and J by 4 bases, with 16 bases between them. The CDR3 runs to 15 residues. CDR3 DNA sequence: TGTGCCAGCAGCAGTACGGGAGCAGTCGCAGATACGCAGTATTTT. As protein: CASSSTGAVADTQYF. Drawing the rest from reference TRBV7-9 and TRBJ2-3, the complete variable domain is DTGVSQNPRHKITKRGQNVTFRCDPISEHNRLYWYRQTLGQGPEFLTYFQNEAQLEKSRLLSDRFSAERPKGSFSTLEIQRTEQGDSAMYLCASSSTGAVADTQYFGPGTRLTVL.

The chain combines TRBV19 with TRBJ1-1; D is perhaps TRBD1 (5 bases). The CDR3 spans 13 residues. Per the germline V gene, CDR1 is LNHDA and CDR2 is SQIVND (reference sequence). Trimming took off 5 bases at V and 5 bases at J, with 12 bases between the two ends. CDR3 DNA sequence: TGTGCCAGTAGTCCTTGGGGGGGGACTGAAGCTTTCTTT. Protein sequence: CASSPWGGTEAFF.

V gene TRBV7-8 combines with J gene TRBJ2-3; maybe TRBD2 (6 bases). The CDR3 spans 13 residues. Germline CDR1 and CDR2: SGHVS and FQNEAQ. Trimming removed 5 bases from V and 4 bases from J, with 10 bases in between. The CDR3 sequence: CASSDGGADTQYF. CDR3 bases: TGTGCCAGCAGCGACGGCGGGGCAGATACGCAGTATTTT.

J is TRBJ2-2 and V is TRBV6-6; no clear D gene. This CDR3 region has 15 residues. V was pared by 0 bases and J by 6 bases, with 11 bases between. Germline V lookup: CDR1 MNHNY, CDR2 SVGAGI (reference sequence). The CDR3 loop reads CASSYSPSPAGELFF. The CDR3 DNA reads TGTGCCAGCAGTTACTCTCCGTCCCCGGCCGGGGAGCTGTTTTTT.

The chain has TRBV5-1 and TRBJ2-7, with TRBD2 matching 12 bases. Looked up from germline, CDR1 is SGHRS and CDR2 is YFSETQ. Trimming cost V 0 bases and J 1 base; bases outside gene matches: 5. The CDR3 loop spans 17 amino acids. The CDR3 is CASSLETSGSHSYEQYF. CDR3 DNA sequence: TGCGCCAGCAGCTTGGAGACTAGCGGGAGTCATTCCTACGAGCAGTACTTC.

Note on this clone: One junction end disagrees with the germline gene, perhaps due to a read error. Additional DNA sequences in this sample encode the identical CDR3. The chain couples TRBV9 to TRBJ2-2; 9 nucleotides align to TRBD1. This CDR3 region has 17 residues. Germline V gives CDR1 SGDLS, CDR2 YYNGEE. CDR3 coding DNA: TGTGCCAGCAGCGAACAAAACAGGGGGCTTATACCCGGAGAGCTGTTTTTT. Its protein product is CASSEQNRGLIPGELFF.

This chain uses TRBV19 with TRBJ2-3, with TRBD2 matching 7 bases. This CDR3 has 15 residues. CDR1 is LNHDA, CDR2 SQIVND, per germline (reference sequence). Trimming at V came to 6 bases and at J to 2 bases, leaving 8 bases not matched to a gene. CDR3 sequence reads: CASSLGEGNTDTQYF. The CDR3 region has the DNA TGTGCCAGTAGCCTCGGGGAGGGGAACACAGATACGCAGTATTTT.

V is TRBV5-4 and J is TRBJ1-4; D may be TRBD1 (5 bases). In germline, CDR1 is SGHNT, CDR2 YYREEE (reference sequence). Deletions cut 2 bases from V and 5 bases from J, with 10 bases between. This CDR3 is built from 14 residues. The CDR3 sequence: CASSLTGANEKLFF. The CDR3 DNA is TGTGCCAGCAGCTTAACAGGTGCAAATGAAAAACTGTTTTTT.

The chain recombines TRBV18 with TRBJ1-6, with 8 positions matching TRBD1. Trimming took 2 bases from V and 7 from J; bases not matched to a gene: 7. Germline V gives CDR1 KGHSH, CDR2 LQKENI. The CDR3 totals 16 residues. The CDR3 sequence is CASSPGVSGGNSPLHF. The CDR3, as DNA: TGTGCCAGCTCACCAGGGGTTTCAGGGGGCAATTCACCCCTCCACTTT.

The genes are TRBV28 and TRBJ2-2; no clear D. From germline, CDR1 is MDHEN and CDR2 SYDVKM. V was cut by 4 bases and J by 6 bases, with 9 bases left in between. The CDR3 loop spans 13 amino acids. The CDR3 is CASSSRSSGELFF. CDR3 DNA sequence: TGTGCCAGCAGTTCTAGGTCGTCCGGGGAGCTGTTTTTT.

Here the CDR3 DNA reads TGCAGCGTTGAGCGGGGCACAGATACGCAGTATTTT. Translating gives CSVERGTDTQYF. The genes are TRBV29-1 and TRBJ2-3; D might be TRBD2 (5 bases). Germline CDR1 SQVTM, CDR2 ANQGSEA. Trimming cost V 3 bases and J 1 base, with 5 bases left between them. There are 12 residues in the CDR3.

The chain links TRBV6-5 to TRBJ2-7; the match to TRBD1 covers 7 bases. Unmatched junction bases numbered 4, after V lost 6 bases and J lost 5 bases. In germline, CDR1 is MNHEY, CDR2 SVGAGI. The CDR3 is 12 residues long. The CDR3 here is CASRGQSHEQYF. The CDR3 DNA reads TGTGCCAGCAGGGGACAGTCCCACGAGCAGTACTTC.

The chain joins TRBV7-8 to TRBJ2-1; D not certain. Trimming removed 4 bases at V and 10 bases at J, with 11 bases between. The CDR3 is 12 amino acids. Per the germline V gene, CDR1 is SGHVS and CDR2 is FQNEAQ. CDR3 in amino acids: CASSYSVREQFF. The CDR3 nucleotides are TGTGCCAGCAGCTACAGTGTAAGAGAGCAGTTCTTC.